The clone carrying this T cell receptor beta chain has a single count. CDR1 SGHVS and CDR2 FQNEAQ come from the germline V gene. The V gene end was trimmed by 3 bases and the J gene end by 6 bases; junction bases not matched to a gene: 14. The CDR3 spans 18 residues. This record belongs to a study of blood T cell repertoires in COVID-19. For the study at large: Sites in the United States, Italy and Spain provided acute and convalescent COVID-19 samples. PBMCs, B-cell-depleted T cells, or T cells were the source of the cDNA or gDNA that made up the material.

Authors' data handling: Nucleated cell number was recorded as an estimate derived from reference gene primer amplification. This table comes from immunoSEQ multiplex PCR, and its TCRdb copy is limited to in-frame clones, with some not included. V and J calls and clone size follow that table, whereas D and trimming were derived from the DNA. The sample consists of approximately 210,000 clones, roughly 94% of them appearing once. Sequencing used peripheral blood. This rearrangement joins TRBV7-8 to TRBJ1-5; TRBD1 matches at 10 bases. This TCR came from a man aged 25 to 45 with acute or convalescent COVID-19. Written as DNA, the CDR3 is TGTGCCAGCAGCTTCGATCCTTCAAGACAGGGGGCTCGTCAGCCCCAGCATTTT. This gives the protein CASSFDPSRQGARQPQHF.